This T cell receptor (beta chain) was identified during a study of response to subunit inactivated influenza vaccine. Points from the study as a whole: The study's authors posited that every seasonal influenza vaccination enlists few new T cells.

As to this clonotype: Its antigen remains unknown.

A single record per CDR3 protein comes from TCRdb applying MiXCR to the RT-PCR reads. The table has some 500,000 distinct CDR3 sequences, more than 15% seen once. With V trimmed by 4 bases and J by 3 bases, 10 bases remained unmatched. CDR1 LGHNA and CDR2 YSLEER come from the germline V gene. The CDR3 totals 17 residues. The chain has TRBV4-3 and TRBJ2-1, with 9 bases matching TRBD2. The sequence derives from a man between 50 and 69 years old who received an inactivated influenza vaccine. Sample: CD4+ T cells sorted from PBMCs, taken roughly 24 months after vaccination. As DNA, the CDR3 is TGCGCCAGCAGCCCTCAGTATAGCGGGGGACACTACAATGAGCAGTTCTTC. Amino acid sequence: CASSPQYSGGHYNEQFF.